This TCR beta chain was documented in a study of shared clonotypes between healthy human individuals. Study-wide points: Exclusively blood specimens were collected; tissue repertoires likely differ.

The table came from immunoSEQ multiplex PCR; TCRdb's copy has only in-frame clones and leaves some out. The sample carries 1.6 million or so clones, approximately 96% recorded once. Germline lookup yields CDR1 SGHKS and CDR2 YYEKEE (reference sequence). The CDR3 sequence is 17 residues long. V was clipped by 5 bases and J by 4 bases; unmatched bases: 15. A remark on this clone: Its antigen is undetermined.

Healthy and HIV-negative, the adult donors had no recent acute infections or vaccinations. Both subsets, CD45RA+ naive and CD45RA-negative memory, were split from the CD4+ cells. The V gene is TRBV5-5, the J gene TRBJ2-3, with 8 bases lining up with TRBD1. Sequenced sample: naive CD4+ T cells sorted from blood. The sample's subset: CD45RA+ positively selected. This clonotype was sampled from a man under 40 in good health. The CDR3 region is CASRRHRADRVADTQYF. The CDR3 DNA reads as TGTGCCAGCAGACGCCACCGGGCGGACAGGGTTGCAGATACGCAGTATTTT. Full variable domain (missing parts from reference TRBV5-5 and TRBJ2-3): DAGVTQSPTHLIKTRGQQVTLRCSPISGHKSVSWYQQVLGQGPQFIFQYYEKEERGRGNFPDRFSARQFPNYSSELNVNALLLGDSALYLCASRRHRADRVADTQYFGPGTRLTVL.